This T cell receptor (beta chain) was recorded in a study of blood T cell repertoires in COVID-19 (dated by TCRdb to 2018 to 2021). Regarding the complete study: Samples from collaborators originated in the United States, Italy and Spain and spanned both the acute and convalescent phases of COVID-19. The prospective study material was composed of cDNA or gDNA derived from T cells, B-cell-depleted T cells, or PBMCs. Deeply sampled blood TCRbeta repertoires from subjects exposed to, actively infected with, or recovered from COVID-19 were included in the dataset. The repertoires were released in a freely available public database meant as a resource for research on the immune response to SARS-CoV-2. The samples were drawn from two sources: the first 160 participants of the ongoing ImmuneRACE study, and approximately 1,300 subjects contributed by 6 global collaborators. A de-identified subject ID, COVID-19 status, age in years and sex were almost always included in the sample metadata. HLA class I and class II types, where available, came from metadata supplied by the sample provider rather than from assay-based typing. The investigation overall reported the following: How much clinical and demographic metadata was included differed by source and by participant, and the metadata was provided uncurated.

TCRbeta CDR3 regions were amplified from genomic DNA using the immunoSEQ Assay, a bias-controlled multiplex PCR. Per the source publication's procedure: The number of nucleated cells in each sample was estimated by amplification of reference gene primers within the assay. To quantify the absolute abundance of each unique TCRbeta CDR3 rearrangement, sequence reads were collapsed and filtered. Productive Simpson clonality was computed per sample as the square root of Simpson's diversity index over productive rearrangements. This is the immuneACCESS table as TCRdb keeps it, with only in-frame sequences that have V and J called. A part of the clones is gone; compared with another copy, unresolved V genes explain less than half, and the rest is unexplained. V and J calls and clone size are given by that table; D and trimming were obtained from the DNA. Across this sample there are 150,000 to 200,000 clones, with under 90% seen only once. Roughly a fifth of the sample is held by the ten biggest clonotypes.

The collaborating institutions used their own protocols to collect whole blood in K2EDTA tubes. Collaborator samples were shipped for TCRbeta analysis as frozen whole blood, isolated PBMCs, or DNA extracted from either sample type. This clone was found a few times. Its antigen is still unknown. Per-base quality was not reported, and no clone a single base away is much larger than it. Per the germline V gene, SGHRS is the CDR1 and YFSETQ is the CDR2. Trimming removed 1 base from V and 7 bases from J, leaving 14 bases between the germline ends. The CDR3 runs 14 residues from the cysteine to the phenylalanine. The entry retains the CDR3 DNA only, 42 bases that are in frame from base 1.

This sequence was found in an elderly woman with acute or convalescent COVID-19. Sequenced input: peripheral blood. This chain joins TRBV5-1 to TRBJ1-2; the best D guess is TRBD1, with 5 bases matching. The CDR3 protein is CASSLSNIGGGYTF. The base sequence is TGCGCCAGCAGCTTGTCTAATATCGGGGGTGGCTACACCTTC.